This T cell receptor beta chain was identified in a study of blood T cell repertoires in COVID-19. Trimming took 6 bases from V and 0 from J, leaving 11 bases between them. The germline CDR1 and CDR2 sequences are PRHDT and FYEKMQ (reference sequence). The CDR3 totals 14 residues. Here immunoSEQ multiplex PCR was the method, and the copy in TCRdb shows in-frame clones only, minus some. The sample yields approximately 200,000 clones, roughly 90% seen once. This TCR derives from a man aged 35 to 55 with active or convalescent COVID-19. Sequenced input: peripheral blood. The V call is TRBV13, the J call TRBJ1-1; D not resolved. This CDR3 is CASSYYSLNTEAFF. The CDR3 nucleotides read TGTGCCAGCAGTTATTACAGCCTGAACACTGAAGCTTTCTTT.